This entry lists 17 T cell receptor beta chains sequenced from one sample in a study of beta chain features in type 1 diabetes. Since all of the isolated RNA was reverse transcribed, expressed TCRB transcripts were what got sequenced. Profiling relied on immunoSEQ multiplex PCR, and the TCRdb table lists in-frame clones only, not all of them. The repertoire holds 300,000 to 400,000 clones, with roughly 9.6% as singletons. Specimen: naive CD4+ T cells from blood. The receptors come from a woman in her twenties or thirties in good health.

There are a few counts of this clone. The chain has TRBV18 and TRBJ2-2; no reliable D call. Germline assignment: CDR1 KGHSH and CDR2 LQKENI. The CDR3 runs to 15 residues. V gave up 1 base and J gave up 4 bases, with 10 bases separating them. The CDR3 is CASSPLDSVTGELFF. CDR3 nucleotides: TGTGCCAGCTCACCACTTGATTCAGTCACCGGGGAGCTGTTTTTT.

J is TRBJ2-2 and V is TRBV19; no reliable D call. Germline values: CDR1 LNHDA, CDR2 SQIVND (reference sequence). This CDR3 comprises 11 residues. Trimming stripped 7 bases from V and 7 bases from J, with 7 bases between. This chain's CDR3 is CASTHSGELFF. The CDR3 DNA follows: TGTGCCAGTACCCATAGCGGGGAGCTGTTTTTT. The full variable domain, completed using reference TRBV19 and TRBJ2-2, is DGGITQSPKYLFRKEGQNVTLSCEQNLNHDAMYWYRQDPGQGLRLIYYSQIVNDFQKGDIAEGYSVSREKKESFPLTVTSAQKNPTAFYLCASTHSGELFFGEGSRLTVL.

V gene TRBV6-5 combines with J gene TRBJ1-5; D unresolved. CDR3 length: 13 residues. V shed 8 bases and J shed 3 bases, with 11 bases lying between them. Germline CDR1 is MNHEY and CDR2 is SVGAGI. The CDR3 here is CASGIRDNQPQHF. The CDR3 DNA reads TGTGCCAGCGGCATTCGGGACAATCAGCCCCAGCATTTT.

This clone has just a few counts. The same CDR3 is also encoded by other DNA sequences in this sample. This chain links TRBV9 with TRBJ2-2; weak D call: TRBD2 (6 bases). The ends were cut back, 0 bases at V and 0 bases at J, with 6 bases in the middle. Germline values: CDR1 SGDLS, CDR2 YYNGEE. The CDR3 runs to 15 residues. CDR3 in DNA: TGTGCCAGCAGCGTAGGGGGGGCGAACACCGGGGAGCTGTTTTTT. Encoded protein: CASSVGGANTGELFF. Full variable domain (remainder filled in from reference TRBV9 and TRBJ2-2): DSGVTQTPKHLITATGQRVTLRCSPRSGDLSVYWYQQSLDQGLQFLIQYYNGEERAKGNILERFSAQQFPDLHSELNLSSLELGDSALYFCASSVGGANTGELFFGEGSRLTVL.

The chain joins TRBV18 to TRBJ2-2, with 7 bases that match TRBD1. CDR3 size: 15 residues. Germline CDR1 and CDR2: KGHSH and LQKENI. The V and J ends lost 6 bases and 3 bases, in that order; junction bases with no gene match: 7. The CDR3 DNA sequence: TGTGCCAGCTCGTTAAACAGGGGAGACACCGGGGAGCTGTTTTTT. As protein: CASSLNRGDTGELFF. Full variable domain (missing parts from reference TRBV18 and TRBJ2-2): NAGVMQNPRHLVRRRGQEARLRCSPMKGHSHVYWYRQLPEEGLKFMVYLQKENIIDESGMPKERFSAEFPKEGPSILRIQQVVRGDSAAYFCASSLNRGDTGELFFGEGSRLTVL.

This clone was seen more than once but under ten times. V and J are TRBV2 and TRBJ2-7; 10 nucleotides agree with TRBD1. With V trimmed by 4 bases and J by 6 bases, 3 bases remained unmatched. In germline, CDR1 is SNHLY, CDR2 FYNNEI. CDR3 length equals 13 residues. This CDR3 is CASSGDRGSEQYF. In DNA, the CDR3 is TGTGCCAGCAGTGGGGACAGGGGATCCGAGCAGTACTTC.

This clone was counted between two and nine times. This chain links TRBV28 with TRBJ2-7; no clear D gene. The CDR3 has 12 residues. V gave up 3 bases and J gave up 1 base, with 4 bases separating them. Germline V gene sequence: CDR1 MDHEN, CDR2 SYDVKM. CDR3: CASSFGSYEQYF. The CDR3 DNA reads as TGTGCCAGCAGTTTCGGGTCCTACGAGCAGTACTTC.

The V and J genes are TRBV7-8 and TRBJ2-1, with TRBD1 matching over 11 bases. Looked up from germline, CDR1 is SGHVS and CDR2 is FQNEAQ. Germline trimming cut 6 bases from V and 9 bases from J; bases unmatched to any gene: 16. The CDR3 has 17 amino acids. The CDR3 coding sequence is TGTGCCAGCAGGATCGCGCCCGGGACAGGGGGGATTGGTGAGCAGTTCTTC. Amino acid sequence: CASRIAPGTGGIGEQFF.

There are a few counts of this clone. This chain joins TRBV10-3 and TRBJ2-7, with 8 bases lining up with TRBD1. CDR1 is ENHRY, CDR2 SYGVKD, per germline. This CDR3 is 13 amino acids long. Trimming at V came to 7 bases and at J to 3 bases, leaving 5 bases not matched to a gene. The DNA for the CDR3 is TGTGCCATCATGGGGACAGGTAACTACGAGCAGTACTTC. Amino acids: CAIMGTGNYEQYF.

This clone was observed a few times. J is TRBJ2-5 and V is TRBV7-9; D call uncertain. Germline-derived CDR1 and CDR2 are SEHNR and FQNEAQ (reference sequence). V lost 2 bases and J lost 2, with 6 bases in between. This CDR3 is 13 amino acids long. CDR3 bases: TGTGCCAGCAGCTTACCCCCGCAAGAGACCCAGTACTTC. This translates into CASSLPPQETQYF.

The chain carries TRBV28 and TRBJ1-2; no firm D call. The V end was cut by 5 bases, the J end by 4 bases, with 11 bases between. The germline gives CDR1 MDHEN, CDR2 SYDVKM. This CDR3 contains 13 residues. The DNA of the CDR3 is TGTGCCAGCAGTCCCAAGACACCCTATGGCTACACCTTC. Its translation: CASSPKTPYGYTF.

The CDR3 nucleotides are TGTGCCACCAGCGGAGGGACAGACTATGGCTACACCTTC. It encodes CATSGGTDYGYTF. This chain connects TRBV15 to TRBJ1-2; 7 bases agree with TRBD1. CDR3 length: 13 amino acids. Germline values: CDR1 LNHNV, CDR2 YYDKDF (reference sequence). The trim removed 5 bases at V and 3 bases at J, leaving 3 bases unmatched.

CDR3 protein: CASSQVGQGVNEQYF. DNA for the CDR3: TGCGCCAGCAGCCAAGTAGGACAGGGGGTGAACGAGCAGTACTTC. The rearrangement uses TRBV4-3 and TRBJ2-7; TRBD1 matches at 10 bases. This CDR3 region has 15 residues. V shed 1 base, J shed 5 bases, and the junction held 5 bases outside the gene matches. The germline CDR1 and CDR2 sequences are LGHNA and YSLEER.

This clone was detected a few times. This chain joins TRBV28 and TRBJ1-5; a possible D gene is TRBD1 (6 bases). The CDR3 length is 16 residues. The germline gives CDR1 MDHEN, CDR2 SYDVKM. Trimming took off 6 bases at V and 2 bases at J, with 17 bases between the two ends. The CDR3 loop is CASRPTGGGGNQPQHF. The CDR3 region has the DNA TGTGCCAGCAGGCCGACAGGCGGTGGTGGCAATCAGCCCCAGCATTTT.

This clone was picked up a small number of times. This chain links TRBV13 with TRBJ1-1; D may be TRBD1 (6 bases). Germline V gene lookup returns CDR1 PRHDT and CDR2 FYEKMQ (reference sequence). This CDR3 is 12 amino acids long. The V gene lost 2 bases and the J gene lost 8 bases, with 9 bases spanning the gap. CDR3 coding DNA: TGTGCCAGCAGCTTAAACAGGGTAGAAGCTTTCTTT. This sequence encodes CASSLNRVEAFF.

This clone was observed a few times. V usage is TRBV10-3 and J usage is TRBJ2-1, with 16 bases matching TRBD2. This CDR3 comprises 17 residues. J gave up 12 bases and V 2 bases, and 10 bases lay outside the gene matches. Looked up from germline, CDR1 is ENHRY and CDR2 is SYGVKD. The DNA of the CDR3 is TGTGCCATCAGTGAGACCCTAGGGACTAGCGGGAGGGAAGGGCAGTTCTTC. This sequence encodes CAISETLGTSGREGQFF.

This clone was seen only a few times. This rearrangement joins TRBV11-3 to TRBJ2-1; TRBD2 might be the D (5 bases). The length of the CDR3 is 15 residues. Trimming left V 1 base short and J 2 bases short, with 9 bases between. Germline V gene lookup returns CDR1 SGHNT and CDR2 YENEEA. CDR3 DNA sequence: TGTGCCAGCAGCTTAGGCACGGGGACCTACAATGAGCAGTTCTTC. It translates to CASSLGTGTYNEQFF.